This is a list of T cell receptor beta chains from one sample in a study of blood T cells in healthy people across ages. TCRdb recomputed calls from the 5' RACE reads with MiXCR, one row per CDR3 protein. The table records over 300,000 distinct CDR3 sequences, over 45% of them present only once. The sequenced sample was blood. These receptors were collected from a man aged 55 to 69 in good health. Each CDR3 is given with its conserved first and last residue.

V	J	CDR3
TRBV6-6	TRBJ2-1	CASSSPARGNEQFF
TRBV27	TRBJ1-6	CASSKRIDSPLHF
TRBV5-1	TRBJ2-3	CASSLGLRDGNTQYF
TRBV28	TRBJ2-1	CASTSMRTRITYEQFF
TRBV6-2/TRBV6-3	TRBJ2-1	CASSLTSGSHNEQFF
TRBV5-1	NA	CASSLERAGGYEQYF
TRBV7-2	TRBJ2-7	CASSFRLAGSYEQYF
TRBV6-5	TRBJ2-5	CASSRTRGGSQYF
TRBV29-1	TRBJ2-5	CSVWGTQETQYF
TRBV20-1	NA	CSARSWTSGGQETQYF
TRBV5-1	TRBJ2-1	CASSWTGSYNEQFF
TRBV5-1	TRBJ1-4	CASSLAGQPEKLFF
TRBV5-1	TRBJ2-7	CASSLRPTGTEFSYEQYF
TRBV3-1	TRBJ2-5	CASSLQVQETQYF
TRBV30	TRBJ2-1	CAWGKGSGSVANEQFF
TRBV29-1	TRBJ2-5	CSVAGGAPGETQYF
TRBV12-3/TRBV12-4	TRBJ2-3	CASSPHGRGYADTQYF
TRBV2	TRBJ2-5	CASRAGPGGETQYF
TRBV20-1	TRBJ2-6	CSAAPVPPGANVLTF
TRBV4-2	TRBJ2-1	CASSQDGASGPNNEQFF
TRBV1	TRBJ2-7	CISSQDDRKHDEQYF
TRBV6-2/TRBV6-3	TRBJ2-7	CASSPLHEQYF
TRBV7-2	TRBJ2-3	CASSLAAMMDTQYF
TRBV6-2/TRBV6-3	TRBJ1-1	CASSYDSGQGEAFF
TRBV18	TRBJ2-5	CASSPGIRGSETQYF
TRBV6-2/TRBV6-3	TRBJ2-1	CATKSGNRGSYNEQFF
TRBV5-1	TRBJ2-1	CASSLGASGGQGNEQFF
TRBV7-2	NA	CASSLAGGSYNEQYF
TRBV7-2	TRBJ1-2	CASSLAANAGYTF
TRBV20-1	NA	CSAQEEVGTGAYEQFF
TRBV5-1	TRBJ1-4	CASSRDMAGEKLFF
TRBV12-3/TRBV12-4	TRBJ2-1	CASSPGLAGPYNEQFF
TRBV6-1	TRBJ1-2	CASSGGGWRSYTF
TRBV25-1	TRBJ2-7	CASSEAGRSYEQYF
TRBV18	TRBJ2-1	CASSPLGLGGNEQFF
TRBV2	TRBJ1-2	CASSPTTGGLDGYTF
TRBV20-1	TRBJ2-3	CSAGSTVGDMQYF
TRBV20-1	TRBJ2-7	CSTSPGLAGYEQYF
TRBV12-3/TRBV12-4	TRBJ1-1	CASRGDRALTEAFF
TRBV7-2	TRBJ1-2	CASSLVNSRYGYTF
TRBV14	TRBJ1-2	CASSQASGGHGYTF
TRBV30	TRBJ2-1	CAWSVQQYNEQFF
TRBV20-1	TRBJ1-1	CSAREWGTGDTEAFF
TRBV6-5	TRBJ2-1	CASSYLGGHNEQFF
TRBV20-1	TRBJ2-3	CSASDRRASSDTQYF
TRBV4-3	TRBJ1-3	CASSQELLEQYRGTGNTIYF
TRBV30	TRBJ2-7	CAWRPPWAGNEQYF
TRBV4-3	TRBJ2-3	CASSQARTGGAADTQYF
TRBV12-3/TRBV12-4	TRBJ2-7	CASSSAQEGYEQYF
TRBV20-1	TRBJ2-7	CSAIWDRIYEQYF
TRBV7-2	TRBJ2-5	CASSLMREETQYF
TRBV6-1	TRBJ2-1	CASSGQWAEQFF
TRBV5-1	TRBJ2-1	CASSLAGGWNEQFF
TRBV29-1	TRBJ1-2	CSVEGGLFFRGYTF
TRBV25-1	TRBJ2-7	CASSESGGRPYEQYF